These T cell receptor beta chains were read from a single sample in a study of blood T cell repertoires in COVID-19. The protocol was immunoSEQ multiplex PCR, while the TCRdb copy is restricted to in-frame clones and leaves out a portion. This sample yields about 130,000 clones, of which just under 85% are seen a single time; roughly 12% belongs to the top ten. Sequencing used peripheral blood. All receptors come from a human donor in a cohort sampled during active COVID-19. Each CDR3 is given with its conserved first and last residue. The order of the fields is clone size, V gene, J gene, D gene, CDR3 DNA, CDR3 protein. A D gene is named only where the DNA matches it firmly. A row's size may be missing; if present it is once, few, many or a size class.

size: .
V: TRBV28
J: TRBJ1-4
D: TRBD1
DNA: TGTGCCAGCAGTTCCCCAGGGGGAGGTAATGAAAAACTGTTTTTT
CDR3: CASSSPGGGNEKLFF

size: .
V: TRBV7-6
J: TRBJ2-7
D: TRBD1
DNA: TGTGCCAGCAGCTTAGTAAGTGGACAGGGTTACGAGCAGTACTTC
CDR3: CASSLVSGQGYEQYF

size: .
V: TRBV5-1
J: TRBJ2-7
D: .
DNA: TGCGCCAGCACCATTTATAGCGACTCATCGTCCTACGAGCAGTACTTC
CDR3: CASTIYSDSSSYEQYF

size: once
V: TRBV14
J: TRBJ2-7
D: TRBD1
DNA: TGTGCCAGCAGCCTCCGGGACAGGGGAGTCTACGAGCAGTACTTC
CDR3: CASSLRDRGVYEQYF

size: .
V: TRBV3-1/TRBV3-2
J: TRBJ2-7
D: TRBD2
DNA: TGTGCCAGCAGCCAAGGAAGGAGCGGGGCTTCATGGGAGCAGTACTTC
CDR3: CASSQGRSGASWEQYF

size: .
V: TRBV30
J: TRBJ1-2
D: .
DNA: TGTGCCTGGAGCCAACTGAACTATGGCTACACCTTC
CDR3: CAWSQLNYGYTF

size: .
V: TRBV25-1
J: TRBJ1-5
D: TRBD1
DNA: TGTGCCAGCCGGGACAGAGAGAATCAGCCCCAGCATTTT
CDR3: CASRDRENQPQHF

size: .
V: TRBV2
J: TRBJ1-2
D: TRBD1
DNA: TGTGCCAGCAGCGGACAGGGGGTCTATGGCTACACCTTC
CDR3: CASSGQGVYGYTF

size: .
V: TRBV3-1/TRBV3-2
J: TRBJ2-7
D: .
DNA: TGTGCCAGCAGCCAAGTCCAGCGGGACGAGCAGTACTTC
CDR3: CASSQVQRDEQYF

size: .
V: TRBV3-1/TRBV3-2
J: TRBJ1-1
D: .
DNA: TGTGCCAGCCGCGGGGACGCGATTATGAACACTGAAGCTTTCTTT
CDR3: CASRGDAIMNTEAFF

size: .
V: TRBV19
J: TRBJ2-1
D: TRBD2
DNA: TGTGCCACTACTGGACTAGCGGGGAATTATGAGCAGTTCTTC
CDR3: CATTGLAGNYEQFF

size: .
V: TRBV12-5
J: TRBJ1-2
D: TRBD1
DNA: TGTGCCAGCGTGGGGGCACTACAGGGGGCATATGGCTACACCTTC
CDR3: CASVGALQGAYGYTF

size: once
V: TRBV10-2
J: TRBJ1-5
D: .
DNA: TGCGCCAGCAGTGATTCGGGGGGCATGGCTCAGCCCCAGCATTTT
CDR3: CASSDSGGMAQPQHF

size: .
V: TRBV5-5
J: TRBJ1-1
D: TRBD1
DNA: TGTGCCAGCAGCGAACAGGGGAGGCGCGACACTGAAGCTTTCTTT
CDR3: CASSEQGRRDTEAFF

size: few
V: TRBV10-1
J: TRBJ2-7
D: .
DNA: TGCGCCAGCAGTGAGACGGGAGTCGAGCAGTACTTC
CDR3: CASSETGVEQYF

size: .
V: TRBV12-3/TRBV12-4
J: TRBJ1-6
D: .
DNA: TGTGCCAGCAGGACCGGGAGAGATTCACCCCTCCACTTT
CDR3: CASRTGRDSPLHF

size: .
V: TRBV5-1
J: TRBJ2-7
D: .
DNA: TGCGCCAGCAGCACTCGTGGCCGAGGGATTTCGAGCTCCTACGAGCAGTACTTC
CDR3: CASSTRGRGISSSYEQYF

size: .
V: TRBV6-2/TRBV6-3
J: TRBJ1-5
D: TRBD1
DNA: TGTGCCAGCAGGTACCAGGGGGCTCAGCCCCAGCATTTT
CDR3: CASRYQGAQPQHF